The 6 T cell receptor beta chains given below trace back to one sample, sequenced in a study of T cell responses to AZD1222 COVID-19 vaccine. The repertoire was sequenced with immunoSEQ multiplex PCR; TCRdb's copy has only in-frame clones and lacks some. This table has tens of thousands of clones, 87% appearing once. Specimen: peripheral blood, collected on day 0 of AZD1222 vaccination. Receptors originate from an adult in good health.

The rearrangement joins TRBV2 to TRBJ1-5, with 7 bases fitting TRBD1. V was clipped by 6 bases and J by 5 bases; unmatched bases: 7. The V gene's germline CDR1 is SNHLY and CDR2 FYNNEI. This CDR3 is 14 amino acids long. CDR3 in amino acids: CASRFGQADQPQHF. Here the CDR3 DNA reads TGTGCCAGCAGGTTCGGACAGGCGGATCAGCCCCAGCATTTT.

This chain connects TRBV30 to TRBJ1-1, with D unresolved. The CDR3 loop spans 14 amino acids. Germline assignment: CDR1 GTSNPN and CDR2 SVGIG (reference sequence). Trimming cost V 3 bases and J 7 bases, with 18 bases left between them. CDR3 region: CAWSREWGNSEAFF. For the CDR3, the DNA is TGTGCCTGGAGCCGAGAATGGGGTAATAGTGAAGCTTTCTTT.

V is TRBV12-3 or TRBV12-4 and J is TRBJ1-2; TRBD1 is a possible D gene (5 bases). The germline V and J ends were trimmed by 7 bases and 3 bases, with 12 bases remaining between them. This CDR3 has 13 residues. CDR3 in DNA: TGTGCCAGCACCCAGGGTATATACTATGGCTACACCTTC. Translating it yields CASTQGIYYGYTF.

The CDR3 sequence is CASSIARGYSNQPQHF. The CDR3 region has the DNA TGTGCCAGTAGTATAGCCAGAGGGTATAGCAATCAGCCCCAGCATTTT. The rearrangement joins TRBV19 to TRBJ1-5; D call uncertain. The V and J ends lost 1 base and 0 bases respectively, with 10 bases between them. This CDR3 has 16 residues. In germline, CDR1 is LNHDA, CDR2 SQIVND (reference sequence).

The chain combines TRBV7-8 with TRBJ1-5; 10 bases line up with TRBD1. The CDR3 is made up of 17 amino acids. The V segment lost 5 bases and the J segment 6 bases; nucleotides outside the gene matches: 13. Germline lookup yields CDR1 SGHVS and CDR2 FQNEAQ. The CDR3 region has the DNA TGTGCCAGCAGCCGGGACGGGGACAGGGGAGGCGGTCAGCCCCAGCATTTT. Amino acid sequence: CASSRDGDRGGGQPQHF. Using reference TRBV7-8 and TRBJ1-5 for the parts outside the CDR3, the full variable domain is GAGVSQSPRYKVAKRGQDVALRCDPISGHVSLFWYQQALGQGPEFLTYFQNEAQLDKSGLPSDRFFAERPEGSVSTLKIQRTQQEDSAVYLCASSRDGDRGGGQPQHFGDGTRLSIL.

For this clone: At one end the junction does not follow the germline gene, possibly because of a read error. The CDR3 nucleotides read TGTGCCAGCGGTTTGGCTCGTGGCGAGACCCAGTACTTC. It encodes CASGLARGETQYF. This rearrangement joins TRBV28 to TRBJ2-5, with D hard to call. In germline, CDR1 is MDHEN, CDR2 SYDVKM. This CDR3 region has 13 residues.